Each of the 21 T cell receptor beta chains below was sequenced from the same sample in a study of shared clonotypes between healthy human individuals (TCRdb year 2020). Library creation used the immunoSEQ multiplex PCR assay. In TCRdb, the immuneACCESS table is reduced to in-frame sequences with V and J assigned. These tables do not hold every clone; where another copy was compared, an unresolved V gene accounts for under half, and the others remain unexplained. This sample lists about 510,000 clones; roughly 95% were detected once. The ten largest clones capture about 0.057% of the sample. Sequencing input: naive CD4+ T cells sorted from blood. Read against the paper, the sample's cell subset or site label means: CD45RA+ positively selected. The receptors come from a woman in her 30s in good health.

This chain links TRBV7-9 with TRBJ2-7, with 7 nucleotides matching TRBD1. Germline CDR1 is SEHNR and CDR2 is FQNEAQ (reference sequence). V was pared by 6 bases and J by 0 bases, with 5 bases of the junction left unmatched. The CDR3 length is 14 residues. The CDR3 protein is CASSRTGDSYEQYF. The CDR3 DNA sequence: TGTGCCAGCAGTCGGACAGGCGACTCCTACGAGCAGTACTTC.

V usage is TRBV27 and J usage is TRBJ2-7; 7 nucleotides align to TRBD1. The CDR3 totals 18 residues. Germline CDR1 reads MNHEY; CDR2 reads SMNVEV (reference sequence). Unmatched junction bases numbered 16, after V lost 5 bases and J lost 0 bases. Here the CDR3 DNA reads TGTGCCAGCAGTCTCAACCGTGGGACAGTGGAATTCTCCTACGAGCAGTACTTC. Protein product: CASSLNRGTVEFSYEQYF.

This clone showed up just once. V gene TRBV28 combines with J gene TRBJ2-1, with D perhaps matching TRBD2 (5 bases). With 10 bases removed from V and 9 bases from J, the gap between germline ends came to 22 bases. From germline, CDR1 is MDHEN and CDR2 SYDVKM. This CDR3 region has 14 residues. CDR3 sequence (DNA): TGTGCCACCGGAGAGGAGCCAGCTGGGAGTGAGCAGTTCTTC. The encoded protein is CATGEEPAGSEQFF. Using reference TRBV28 and TRBJ2-1 for the parts outside the CDR3, the full variable domain is DVKVTQSSRYLVKRTGEKVFLECVQDMDHENMFWYRQDPGLGLRLIYFSYDVKMKEKGDIPEGYSVSREKKERFSLILESASTNQTSMYLCATGEEPAGSEQFFGPGTRLTVL.

On this clone itself: Different DNA sequences within this sample yield the same CDR3. The chain carries TRBV15 and TRBJ2-7; possibly TRBD1 or TRBD2 for D (5 bases each). This CDR3 is 15 amino acids long. Trimming took off 1 base at V and 2 bases at J, with 12 bases between the two ends. Germline CDR1 LNHNV, CDR2 YYDKDF (reference sequence). The CDR3 nucleotides read TGTGCCACCAGCAGAGGTGGTCAGGGAGCCTACGAGCAGTACTTC. Protein product: CATSRGGQGAYEQYF.

The chain links TRBV5-4 to TRBJ2-7; 9 bases are a match to TRBD2. The CDR3 length is 15 residues. V gave up 0 bases and J gave up 3 bases; unmatched junction bases: 4. The germline V gene has CDR1 SGHNT and CDR2 YYREEE (reference sequence). The CDR3 nucleotides are TGTGCCAGCAGCTTGGTTAGCGGGAGAGGCTACGAGCAGTACTTC. Its translation: CASSLVSGRGYEQYF.

The rearrangement uses TRBV5-1 and TRBJ2-2; D is ambiguous. The CDR3 totals 13 residues. The V gene lost 5 bases and the J gene lost 4 bases, with 9 bases spanning the gap. Germline values: CDR1 SGHRS, CDR2 YFSETQ. The CDR3, as DNA: TGCGCCAGCAGATTAGATATCACCGGGGAGCTGTTTTTT. Residues: CASRLDITGELFF.

The CDR3 region has the DNA TGTGCCAGCAGCTTAGCAGGTTCCTCTGGAAACACCATATATTTT. This sequence encodes CASSLAGSSGNTIYF. V gene TRBV11-2 combines with J gene TRBJ1-3; D gene unclear. The CDR3 runs to 15 residues. Trimming took 1 base from V and 0 from J, leaving 7 bases between them. The V gene's germline CDR1 is SGHAT and CDR2 FQNNGV.

The chain employs TRBV28 and TRBJ2-5, with D perhaps matching TRBD1 or TRBD2 (5 bases each). The DNA matches TRBJ2-7 better at its end, which makes the J call doubtful. The CDR3 sequence is 12 residues long. Germline lookup yields CDR1 MDHEN and CDR2 SYDVKM. This CDR3 reads CASRGTSYEQYF. For the CDR3, the DNA is TGTGCCAGCAGAGGGACCTCCTACGAGCAGTACTTC.

This CDR3 reads CASSQEASYGYTF. DNA for the CDR3: TGTGCCAGCAGCCAAGAGGCGAGCTATGGCTACACCTTC. The chain combines TRBV14 with TRBJ1-2; D remains ambiguous. Germline V gene sequence: CDR1 SGHDN, CDR2 FVKESK. Trimming removed 0 bases from V and 4 bases from J, with 6 bases in between. The CDR3 runs to 13 residues.

The chain has TRBV9 and TRBJ2-7; TRBD2 agrees at 15 bases. V lost 0 bases to trimming and J lost 2 bases; unmatched junction nucleotides: 9. The CDR3 consists of 19 residues. Looked up from germline, CDR1 is SGDLS and CDR2 is YYNGEE. The CDR3 is CASSVGPGLAGGLPYEQYF. The CDR3 nucleotides read TGTGCCAGCAGCGTAGGTCCCGGACTAGCGGGAGGGTTGCCCTACGAGCAGTACTTC.

The rearrangement uses TRBV28 and TRBJ2-7; D remains unclear. In germline, CDR1 is MDHEN, CDR2 SYDVKM. V lost 3 bases and J 0 bases, leaving 6 bases between the germline ends. The CDR3 extends over 13 amino acids. CDR3 nucleotide sequence: TGTGCCAGCAGTTTGCCAGACTCCTACGAGCAGTACTTC. Protein product: CASSLPDSYEQYF.

This rearrangement joins TRBV7-9 to TRBJ2-1, with 12 bases matching TRBD2. V lost 2 bases and J lost 8; bases outside the gene matches: 1. The CDR3 runs to 14 residues. Germline lookup yields CDR1 SEHNR and CDR2 FQNEAQ (reference sequence). This CDR3 is CASSLLAGGDEQFF. DNA of the CDR3: TGTGCCAGCAGCTTACTAGCGGGAGGGGATGAGCAGTTCTTC.

The chain employs TRBV4-1 and TRBJ2-7; no clear D gene. The CDR3 is 16 residues long. From germline, CDR1 is MGHRA and CDR2 YSYEKL. V shed 0 bases and J shed 3 bases, with 15 bases lying between them. As DNA, the CDR3 is TGCGCCAGCAGCCAAGAACTTGATTATACCCTCTACGAGCAGTACTTC. Amino acid sequence: CASSQELDYTLYEQYF.

The chain carries TRBV6-1 and TRBJ1-2; TRBD1 is a possible D gene (6 bases). The CDR3 runs 14 residues. Germline loops: CDR1 MNHNS, CDR2 SASEGT. V was cut by 6 bases and J by 4 bases, with 15 bases left in between. The CDR3 loop is CASSDGGAGYGYTF. The CDR3 DNA reads TGTGCCAGCAGCGATGGGGGGGCGGGCTATGGCTACACCTTC.

The chain uses TRBV5-4 and TRBJ2-5; the D gene could be TRBD1 or TRBD2 (7 bases each). Looked up from germline, CDR1 is SGHNT and CDR2 is YYREEE (reference sequence). V gave up 4 bases and J gave up 5 bases, with 15 bases separating them. CDR3 length: 14 amino acids. The DNA of the CDR3 is TGTGCCAGCAGCCCCAGGGGGGGGTCGGAGACCCAGTACTTC. It yields the protein CASSPRGGSETQYF.

This clone was seen just once. This chain connects TRBV7-9 to TRBJ2-1; 11 bases map to TRBD1. Germline V gene lookup returns CDR1 SEHNR and CDR2 FQNEAQ (reference sequence). V lost 3 bases to trimming and J lost 8 bases; unmatched junction nucleotides: 9. The CDR3 contains 16 residues. CDR3 DNA: TGTGCCAGCAGCTTCCCACACCGGGACAGGGGGTATGAGCAGTTCTTC. Protein sequence: CASSFPHRDRGYEQFF.

V and J are TRBV19 and TRBJ1-5; D unresolved. CDR3 length: 15 residues. Germline loops: CDR1 LNHDA, CDR2 SQIVND (reference sequence). V was trimmed by 5 bases and J by 3 bases, leaving 14 bases between them. Written as DNA, the CDR3 is TGTGCCAGTAGTGTCTCCGGGCCCTTCAATCAGCCCCAGCATTTT. Amino acid sequence: CASSVSGPFNQPQHF. Full variable domain (remainder filled in from reference TRBV19 and TRBJ1-5): DGGITQSPKYLFRKEGQNVTLSCEQNLNHDAMYWYRQDPGQGLRLIYYSQIVNDFQKGDIAEGYSVSREKKESFPLTVTSAQKNPTAFYLCASSVSGPFNQPQHFGDGTRLSIL.

The V and J genes are TRBV18 and TRBJ1-4; possible D gene TRBD1, 6 bases. V lost 4 bases and J lost 8, with 20 bases in between. From germline, CDR1 is KGHSH and CDR2 LQKENI. The CDR3 is 16 amino acids. The CDR3 is CASSHGQSVHGEKLFF. The CDR3 DNA reads TGTGCCAGCTCACACGGACAGTCAGTACACGGCGAAAAACTGTTTTTT.

The rearrangement links TRBV4-1 to TRBJ2-3; 9 bases line up with TRBD2. Germline loops: CDR1 MGHRA, CDR2 YSYEKL. V was pared by 3 bases and J by 3 bases, with 4 bases of the junction left unmatched. The CDR3 sequence is 15 residues long. In DNA form, the CDR3 reads TGCGCCAGCAGCCACCTGACTAGCGGAACAGATACGCAGTATTTT. Translation: CASSHLTSGTDTQYF.

V usage is TRBV19 and J usage is TRBJ2-2; 7 bases map to TRBD2. CDR1 and CDR2 from the germline V gene are LNHDA and SQIVND (reference sequence). The CDR3 extends over 19 amino acids. The ends lost 6 bases at V and 2 bases at J; junction bases unmatched: 18. This CDR3 is CASRTLRTWSGTNTGELFF. In DNA, the CDR3 is TGTGCCAGTAGGACCTTAAGGACATGGAGCGGGACTAACACCGGGGAGCTGTTTTTT.

V is TRBV7-8 and J is TRBJ2-3; D is uncertain. The CDR3 runs to 12 residues. Per germline, CDR1 SGHVS and CDR2 FQNEAQ. V shed 5 bases and J shed 2 bases, with 5 bases lying between them. CDR3 loop: CASSPPTDTQYF. The DNA of the CDR3 is TGTGCCAGCAGCCCTCCCACAGATACGCAGTATTTT.